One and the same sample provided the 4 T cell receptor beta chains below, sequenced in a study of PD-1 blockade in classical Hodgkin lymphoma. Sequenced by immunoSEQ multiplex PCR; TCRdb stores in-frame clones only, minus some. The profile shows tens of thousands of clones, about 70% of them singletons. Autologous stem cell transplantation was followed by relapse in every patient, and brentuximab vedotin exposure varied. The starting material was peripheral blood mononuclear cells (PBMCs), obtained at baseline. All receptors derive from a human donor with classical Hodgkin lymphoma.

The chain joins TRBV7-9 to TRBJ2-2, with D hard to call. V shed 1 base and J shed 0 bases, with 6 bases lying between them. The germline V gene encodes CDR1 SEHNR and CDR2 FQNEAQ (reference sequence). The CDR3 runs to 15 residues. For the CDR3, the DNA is TGTGCCAGCAGCTTAGGCCACCCGAACACCGGGGAGCTGTTTTTT. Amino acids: CASSLGHPNTGELFF. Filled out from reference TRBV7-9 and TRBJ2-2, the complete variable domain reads DTGVSQNPRHKITKRGQNVTFRCDPISEHNRLYWYRQTLGQGPEFLTYFQNEAQLEKSRLLSDRFSAERPKGSFSTLEIQRTEQGDSAMYLCASSLGHPNTGELFFGEGSRLTVL.

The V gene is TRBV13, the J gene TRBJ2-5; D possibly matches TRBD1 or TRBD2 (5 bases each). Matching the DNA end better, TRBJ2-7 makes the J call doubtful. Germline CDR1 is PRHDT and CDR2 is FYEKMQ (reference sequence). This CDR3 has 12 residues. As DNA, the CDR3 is TGTGCCAGCAGCACCTGGGGGTACGAGCAGTACTTC. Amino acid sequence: CASSTWGYEQYF.

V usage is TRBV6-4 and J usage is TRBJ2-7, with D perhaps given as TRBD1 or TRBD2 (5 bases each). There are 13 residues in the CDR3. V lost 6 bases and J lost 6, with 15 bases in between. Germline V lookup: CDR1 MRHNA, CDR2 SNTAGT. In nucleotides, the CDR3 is TGTGCCAGCAGCCCGGGACCGGTGGGCGAGCAGTACTTC. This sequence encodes CASSPGPVGEQYF.

The CDR3 sequence: CSSDRTGRSDTQYF. The CDR3 region has the DNA TGCAGCTCCGATAGGACAGGGAGATCAGATACGCAGTATTTT. The J gene is TRBJ2-3, the V gene TRBV29-1; 8 positions match TRBD1. The germline V gene encodes CDR1 SQVTM and CDR2 ANQGSEA. The CDR3 has 14 amino acids. Losses at the gene ends were 8 bases for V and 4 bases for J; bases not matched to a gene: 11.